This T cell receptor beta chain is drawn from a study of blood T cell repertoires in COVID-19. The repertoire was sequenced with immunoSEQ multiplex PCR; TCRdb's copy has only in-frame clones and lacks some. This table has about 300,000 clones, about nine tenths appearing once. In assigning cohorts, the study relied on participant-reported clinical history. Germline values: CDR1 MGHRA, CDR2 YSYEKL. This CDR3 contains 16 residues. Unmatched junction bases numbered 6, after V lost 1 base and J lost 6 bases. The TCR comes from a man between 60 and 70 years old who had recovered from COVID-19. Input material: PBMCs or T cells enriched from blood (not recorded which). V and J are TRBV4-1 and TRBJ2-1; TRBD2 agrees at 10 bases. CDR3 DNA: TGCGCCAGCAGCCAAGCACAGCGGGAGGGAAGCAATGAGCAGTTCTTC. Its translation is CASSQAQREGSNEQFF.